A single sample is the source of the 14 T cell receptor beta chains below, sequenced in a study of blood T cell repertoires in COVID-19. The data were produced by immunoSEQ multiplex PCR, yet TCRdb's version contains in-frame clones alone and is incomplete. The sample carries fewer than 250,000 clones, approximately 80% recorded once. Material for sequencing was peripheral blood. Source of these receptors: a woman aged 45-60 years with acute or convalescent COVID-19.

The chain is built from TRBV6-1 and TRBJ2-5, with 8 bases aligning to TRBD2. Germline V gene lookup returns CDR1 MNHNS and CDR2 SASEGT. This CDR3 is 18 amino acids long. The junction had 13 bases not matched to a gene; V was cut back by 2 bases and J by 2 bases. CDR3 nucleotide sequence: TGTGCCAGCAGTGAATCGGAGGGCGGACTAGCACTACAAGAGACCCAGTACTTC. The encoded protein is CASSESEGGLALQETQYF.

The genes are TRBV7-8 and TRBJ1-3; perhaps TRBD1 as D (6 bases). This CDR3 spans 15 amino acids. Trimming removed 1 base at V and 9 bases at J, with 16 bases between. Germline V gene lookup returns CDR1 SGHVS and CDR2 FQNEAQ. In DNA, the CDR3 is TGTGCCAGCAGCTTAGAGCCGCACAGGGTGGGCACCATATATTTT. It codes for CASSLEPHRVGTIYF.

This chain uses TRBV5-1 with TRBJ1-6; TRBD1 matches 8 bases. The ends lost 0 bases at V and 7 bases at J; junction bases unmatched: 3. CDR3 length: 15 residues. The germline CDR1 and CDR2 sequences are SGHRS and YFSETQ. The CDR3 DNA sequence: TGCGCCAGCAGCTTGGGACAGGGGAAGAATTCACCCCTCCACTTT. It specifies CASSLGQGKNSPLHF. The full variable domain, rest sourced from reference TRBV5-1 and TRBJ1-6, is KAGVTQTPRYLIKTRGQQVTLSCSPISGHRSVSWYQQTPGQGLQFLFEYFSETQRNKGNFPGRFSGRQFSNSRSEMNVSTLELGDSALYLCASSLGQGKNSPLHFGNGTRLTVT.

The chain is built from TRBV27 and TRBJ2-3, with 9 bases aligning to TRBD2. Unmatched junction bases numbered 11, after V lost 8 bases and J lost 5 bases. Germline V gives CDR1 MNHEY, CDR2 SMNVEV (reference sequence). CDR3 length: 15 residues. CDR3 protein: CASRPWGAGGDTQYF. The CDR3 DNA is TGTGCCAGCCGGCCCTGGGGAGCGGGAGGAGATACGCAGTATTTT.

This chain uses TRBV6-1 with TRBJ2-1, with 8 positions matching TRBD2. The CDR3 is 14 residues long. V lost 6 bases and J lost 4; bases outside the gene matches: 5. Germline V CDR1 and CDR2: MNHNS, SASEGT. CDR3 amino acids: CASRELAVYNEQFF. The CDR3 DNA follows: TGTGCCAGCAGAGAACTAGCGGTTTACAATGAGCAGTTCTTC.

The J gene is TRBJ1-6, the V gene TRBV6-5, with 7 nucleotides matching TRBD1. The CDR3 sequence is 15 residues long. Germline values: CDR1 MNHEY, CDR2 SVGAGI. V shed 6 bases and J 1 base; nucleotides not matched to a gene: 3. The CDR3 protein is CASRMDRSYNSPLHF. CDR3 in DNA: TGTGCCAGCAGGATGGACAGGTCCTATAATTCACCCCTCCACTTT.

The genes are TRBV5-1 and TRBJ1-6, with 9 bases fitting TRBD1. This CDR3 contains 18 residues. V trimming: 0 bases; J trimming: 7 bases; junction bases outside the gene matches: 11. Germline V gene sequence: CDR1 SGHRS, CDR2 YFSETQ. DNA for the CDR3: TGCGCCAGCAGCTTGGCGGTACAGGGGGCAATGGGAAATTCACCCCTCCACTTT. Encoded protein: CASSLAVQGAMGNSPLHF.

V is TRBV30 and J is TRBJ1-6; 9 bases fit TRBD1. The V and J ends lost 2 bases and 10 bases, in that order; junction bases with no gene match: 12. The CDR3 extends over 16 amino acids. CDR1 and CDR2 (germline): GTSNPN, SVGIG (reference sequence). The CDR3 DNA is TGTGCCTGGAGTAATCCTTGGACAGGGGAAAGGTCACCCCTCCACTTT. This encodes CAWSNPWTGERSPLHF.

The V call is TRBV24-1, the J call TRBJ1-5, with D unclear. The CDR3 has 13 amino acids. Trimming removed 5 bases at V and 3 bases at J, with 7 bases between. CDR1 KGHDR and CDR2 SFDVKD come from the germline V gene. In DNA form, the CDR3 reads TGTGCCACCAGTGGAACAGACAATCAGCCCCAGCATTTT. It translates to CATSGTDNQPQHF.

The genes are TRBV5-1 and TRBJ2-1; D is possibly TRBD2 (5 bases). Germline loops: CDR1 SGHRS, CDR2 YFSETQ. The CDR3 totals 13 residues. The V end was cut by 6 bases, the J end by 0 bases, with 7 bases between. CDR3 nucleotides: TGCGCCAGCAACCGGGGCTCCTACAATGAGCAGTTCTTC. Amino acids: CASNRGSYNEQFF.

Remarks on this clone: A read error may produce the germline difference seen at one junction end. The rearrangement uses TRBV4-2 and TRBJ2-1, with 10 nucleotides matching TRBD2. Looked up from germline, CDR1 is LGHNA and CDR2 is YNFKEQ. This CDR3 spans 19 amino acids. This CDR3 is CASSHQPLQRGGSNNEQFF. Written as DNA, the CDR3 is TGTGCCAGCAGCCATCAACCCCTTCAGCGGGGGGGCTCCAACAATGAGCAGTTCTTC.

This clone is a singleton in its sample. The chain links TRBV19 to TRBJ1-5; no clear D. The CDR3 consists of 14 residues. Germline V CDR1 and CDR2: LNHDA, SQIVND (reference sequence). V lost 3 bases and J 5 bases, leaving 11 bases between the germline ends. CDR3 protein: CASSMQAKDQPQHF. The CDR3 DNA follows: TGTGCCAGTAGTATGCAGGCCAAGGATCAGCCCCAGCATTTT.

The chain combines TRBV27 with TRBJ1-3; 9 bases line up with TRBD1. V shed 6 bases and J 3 bases; nucleotides not matched to a gene: 6. Germline V gene lookup returns CDR1 MNHEY and CDR2 SMNVEV (reference sequence). The CDR3 has 15 amino acids. The CDR3 DNA sequence: TGTGCCAGCAGGCCAACAGGGGGCGGTGGAAACACCATATATTTT. Residues: CASRPTGGGGNTIYF.

Written as DNA, the CDR3 is TGTGCCAGCAGCCAGCGGACTAGCGGGAGGGGGCAGTTCTTC. Protein product: CASSQRTSGRGQFF. The chain has TRBV3-1 (or the pseudogene TRBV3-2) and TRBJ2-1; 15 bases align to TRBD2. V shed 3 bases, J shed 12 bases, and the junction held 3 bases outside the gene matches. The CDR3 length is 14 residues. The V gene's germline CDR1 is LGHDT and CDR2 YNNKEL (reference sequence).